This TCR beta chain stems from a study of OX40 agonist ivuxolimab in advanced cancers. Sequencing was performed with immunoSEQ multiplex PCR; in TCRdb, only in-frame clones are kept and a portion is missing. This table has fewer than 85,000 clones, roughly 90% appearing once. Trimming took 4 bases from V and 5 from J, leaving 14 bases between them. The germline V gene has CDR1 MNHEY and CDR2 SMNVEV (reference sequence). CDR3 length equals 14 residues. The sample in question was CD4+ or CD8+ T cells sorted from blood, obtained in a trial of the OX40 agonist ivuxolimab. The sequence derives from an adult with an advanced solid tumor such as melanoma, head and neck, liver or kidney cancer. The chain recombines TRBV27 with TRBJ1-1; D unclear. The DNA of the CDR3 is TGTGCCAGCAGTTCACACGTTCCGGGTACTGAAGCTTTCTTT. Translated, it gives CASSSHVPGTEAFF.